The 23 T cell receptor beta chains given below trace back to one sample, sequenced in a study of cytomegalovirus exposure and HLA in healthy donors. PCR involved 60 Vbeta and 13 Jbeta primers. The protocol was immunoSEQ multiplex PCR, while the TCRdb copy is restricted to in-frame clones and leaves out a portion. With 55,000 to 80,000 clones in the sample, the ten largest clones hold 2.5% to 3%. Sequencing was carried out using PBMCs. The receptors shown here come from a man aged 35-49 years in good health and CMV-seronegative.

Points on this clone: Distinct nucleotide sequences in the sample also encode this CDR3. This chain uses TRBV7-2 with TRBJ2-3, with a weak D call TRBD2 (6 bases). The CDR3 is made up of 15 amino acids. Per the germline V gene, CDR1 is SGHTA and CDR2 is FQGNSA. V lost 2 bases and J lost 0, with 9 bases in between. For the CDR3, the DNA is TGTGCCAGCAGCTTAAGGCGGGGTAGCACAGATACGCAGTATTTT. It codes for CASSLRRGSTDTQYF.

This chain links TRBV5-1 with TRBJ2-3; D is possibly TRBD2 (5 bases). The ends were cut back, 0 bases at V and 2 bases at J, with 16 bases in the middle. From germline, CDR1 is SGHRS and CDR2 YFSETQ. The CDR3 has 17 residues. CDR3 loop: CASSLAGNRRDTDTQYF. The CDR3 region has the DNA TGCGCCAGCAGCTTGGCCGGAAACAGACGGGACACAGATACGCAGTATTTT. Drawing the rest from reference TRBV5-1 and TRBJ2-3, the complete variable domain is KAGVTQTPRYLIKTRGQQVTLSCSPISGHRSVSWYQQTPGQGLQFLFEYFSETQRNKGNFPGRFSGRQFSNSRSEMNVSTLELGDSALYLCASSLAGNRRDTDTQYFGPGTRLTVL.

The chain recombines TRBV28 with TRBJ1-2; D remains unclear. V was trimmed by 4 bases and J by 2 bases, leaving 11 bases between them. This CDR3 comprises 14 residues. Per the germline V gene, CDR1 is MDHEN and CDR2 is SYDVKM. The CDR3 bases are TGTGCCAGCAGTTCGTTTTCGGGGAACTATGGCTACACCTTC. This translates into CASSSFSGNYGYTF.

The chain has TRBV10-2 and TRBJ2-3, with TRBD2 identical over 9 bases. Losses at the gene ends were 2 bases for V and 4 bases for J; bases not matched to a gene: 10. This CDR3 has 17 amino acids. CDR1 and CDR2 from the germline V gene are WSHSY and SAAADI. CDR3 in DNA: TGCGCCAGCAGTGAGCTTGCGGGGGGGCATGGTTCAGATACGCAGTATTTT. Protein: CASSELAGGHGSDTQYF.

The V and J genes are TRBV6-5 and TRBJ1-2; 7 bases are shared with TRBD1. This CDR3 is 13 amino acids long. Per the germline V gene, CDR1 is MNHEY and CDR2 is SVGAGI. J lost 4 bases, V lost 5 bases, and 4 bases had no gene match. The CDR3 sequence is CASSEQGSYGYTF. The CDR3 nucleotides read TGTGCCAGCAGTGAACAGGGGTCCTATGGCTACACCTTC.

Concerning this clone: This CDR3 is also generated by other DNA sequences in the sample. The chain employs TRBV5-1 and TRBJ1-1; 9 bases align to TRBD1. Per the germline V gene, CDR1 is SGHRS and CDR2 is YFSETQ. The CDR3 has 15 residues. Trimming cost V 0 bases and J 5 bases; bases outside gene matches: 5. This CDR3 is CASSLAGQGRTEAFF. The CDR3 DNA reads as TGCGCCAGCAGCTTGGCGGGACAGGGAAGGACTGAAGCTTTCTTT.

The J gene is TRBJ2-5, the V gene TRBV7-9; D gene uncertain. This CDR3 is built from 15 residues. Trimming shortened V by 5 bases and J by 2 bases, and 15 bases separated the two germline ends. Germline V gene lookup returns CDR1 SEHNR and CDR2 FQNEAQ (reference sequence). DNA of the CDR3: TGTGCCAGCAGCCCAAAGATGCGGATTCAAGAGACCCAGTACTTC. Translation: CASSPKMRIQETQYF.

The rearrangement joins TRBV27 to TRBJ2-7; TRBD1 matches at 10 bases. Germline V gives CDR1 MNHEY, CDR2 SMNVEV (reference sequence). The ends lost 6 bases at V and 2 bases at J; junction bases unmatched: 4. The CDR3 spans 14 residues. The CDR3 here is CASRTGTGAYEQYF. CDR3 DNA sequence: TGTGCCAGCAGGACCGGGACAGGGGCCTACGAGCAGTACTTC.

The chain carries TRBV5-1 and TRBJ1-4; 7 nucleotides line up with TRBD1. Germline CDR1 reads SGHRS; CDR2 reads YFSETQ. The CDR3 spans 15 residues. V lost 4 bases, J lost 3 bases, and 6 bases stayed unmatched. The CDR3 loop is CASSLRTGANEKLFF. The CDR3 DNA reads TGCGCCAGCAGCCTCCGGACAGGAGCTAATGAAAAACTGTTTTTT.

The DNA for the CDR3 is TGCGCCAGTGCGGATGACCTTAGCTCTGGAAACACCATATATTTT. It specifies CASADDLSSGNTIYF. This chain uses TRBV5-1 with TRBJ1-3, with D unresolved. Germline V gene sequence: CDR1 SGHRS, CDR2 YFSETQ. The CDR3 totals 15 residues. Trimming removed 8 bases from V and 0 bases from J, with 15 bases in between. The full variable domain, completed using reference TRBV5-1 and TRBJ1-3, is KAGVTQTPRYLIKTRGQQVTLSCSPISGHRSVSWYQQTPGQGLQFLFEYFSETQRNKGNFPGRFSGRQFSNSRSEMNVSTLELGDSALYLCASADDLSSGNTIYFGEGSWLTVV.

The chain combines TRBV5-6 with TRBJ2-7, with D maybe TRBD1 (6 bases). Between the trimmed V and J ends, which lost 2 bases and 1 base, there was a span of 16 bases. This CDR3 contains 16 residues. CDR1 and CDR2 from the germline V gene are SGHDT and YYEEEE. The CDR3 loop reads CASSFPNRAGSYEQYF. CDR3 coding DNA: TGTGCCAGCAGCTTTCCCAACAGGGCCGGGTCCTACGAGCAGTACTTC.

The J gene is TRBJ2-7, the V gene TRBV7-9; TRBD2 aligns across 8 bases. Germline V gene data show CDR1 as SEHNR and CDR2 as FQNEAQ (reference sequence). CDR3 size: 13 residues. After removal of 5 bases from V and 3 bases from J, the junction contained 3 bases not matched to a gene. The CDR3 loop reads CASSPGGDYEQYF. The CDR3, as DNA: TGTGCCAGCAGCCCCGGGGGGGACTACGAGCAGTACTTC.

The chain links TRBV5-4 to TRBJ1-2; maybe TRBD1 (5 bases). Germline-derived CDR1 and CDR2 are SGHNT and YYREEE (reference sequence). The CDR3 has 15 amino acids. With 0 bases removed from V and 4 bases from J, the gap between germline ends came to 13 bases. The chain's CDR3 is CASSLVEGTAYGYTF. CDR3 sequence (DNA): TGTGCCAGCAGCTTGGTGGAGGGGACTGCCTATGGCTACACCTTC.

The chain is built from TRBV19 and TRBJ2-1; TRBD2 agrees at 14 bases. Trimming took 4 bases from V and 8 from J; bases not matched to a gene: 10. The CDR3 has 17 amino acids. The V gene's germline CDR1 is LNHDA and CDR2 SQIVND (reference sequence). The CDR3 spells CASSNPGTSGGVDEQFF. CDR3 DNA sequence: TGTGCCAGTAGTAACCCCGGGACTAGCGGGGGTGTTGATGAGCAGTTCTTC. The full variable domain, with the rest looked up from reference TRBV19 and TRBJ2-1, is DGGITQSPKYLFRKEGQNVTLSCEQNLNHDAMYWYRQDPGQGLRLIYYSQIVNDFQKGDIAEGYSVSREKKESFPLTVTSAQKNPTAFYLCASSNPGTSGGVDEQFFGPGTRLTVL.

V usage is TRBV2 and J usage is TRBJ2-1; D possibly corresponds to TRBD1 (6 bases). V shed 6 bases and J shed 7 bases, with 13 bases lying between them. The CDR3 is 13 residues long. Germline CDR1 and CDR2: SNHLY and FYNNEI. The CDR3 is CASSLGQSNEQFF. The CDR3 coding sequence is TGTGCCAGCAGCCTTGGACAGTCAAATGAGCAGTTCTTC.

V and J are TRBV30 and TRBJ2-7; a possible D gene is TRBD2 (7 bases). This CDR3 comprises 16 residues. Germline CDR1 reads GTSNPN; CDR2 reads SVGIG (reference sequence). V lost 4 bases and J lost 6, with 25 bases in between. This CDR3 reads CAWTIKRGGPLGEQYF. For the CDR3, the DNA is TGTGCCTGGACTATTAAAAGGGGGGGCCCCCTCGGCGAGCAGTACTTC. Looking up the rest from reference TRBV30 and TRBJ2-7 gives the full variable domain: SQTIHQWPATLVQPVGSPLSLECTVEGTSNPNLYWYRQAAGRGLQLLFYSVGIGQISSEVPQNLSASRPQDRQFILSSKKLLLSDSGFYLCAWTIKRGGPLGEQYFGPGTRLTVT.

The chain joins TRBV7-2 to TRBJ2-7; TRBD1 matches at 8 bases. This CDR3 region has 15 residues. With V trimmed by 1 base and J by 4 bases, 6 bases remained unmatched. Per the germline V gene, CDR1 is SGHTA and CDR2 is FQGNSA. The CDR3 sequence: CASSLGTGTGYEQYF. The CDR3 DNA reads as TGTGCCAGCAGCTTAGGGACAGGGACGGGGTACGAGCAGTACTTC.

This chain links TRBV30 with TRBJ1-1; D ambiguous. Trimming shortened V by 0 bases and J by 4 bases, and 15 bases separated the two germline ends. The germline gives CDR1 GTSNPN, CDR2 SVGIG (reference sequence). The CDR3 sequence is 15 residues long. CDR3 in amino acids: CAWSVLGNIGTEAFF. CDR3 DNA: TGTGCCTGGAGTGTGCTGGGCAACATTGGCACTGAAGCTTTCTTT.

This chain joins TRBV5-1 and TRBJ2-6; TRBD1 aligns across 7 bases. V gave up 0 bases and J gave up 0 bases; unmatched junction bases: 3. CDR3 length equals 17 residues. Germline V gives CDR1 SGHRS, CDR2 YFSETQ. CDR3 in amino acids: CASSLAGTDSGANVLTF. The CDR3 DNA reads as TGCGCCAGCAGCTTGGCTGGGACAGACTCTGGGGCCAACGTCCTGACTTTC.

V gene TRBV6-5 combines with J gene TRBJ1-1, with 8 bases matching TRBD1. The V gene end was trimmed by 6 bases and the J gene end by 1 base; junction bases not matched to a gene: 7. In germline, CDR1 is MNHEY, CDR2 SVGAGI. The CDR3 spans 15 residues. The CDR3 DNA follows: TGTGCCAGCAGACTCGGCGGACAGGGGAACACTGAAGCTTTCTTT. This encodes CASRLGGQGNTEAFF.

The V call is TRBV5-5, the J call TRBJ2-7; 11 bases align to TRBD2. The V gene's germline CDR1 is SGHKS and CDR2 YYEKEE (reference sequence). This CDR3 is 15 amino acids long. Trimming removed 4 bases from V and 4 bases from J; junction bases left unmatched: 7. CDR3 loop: CASSHAGTSGYEQYF. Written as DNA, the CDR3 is TGTGCCAGCAGCCACGCCGGGACTAGCGGATACGAGCAGTACTTC.

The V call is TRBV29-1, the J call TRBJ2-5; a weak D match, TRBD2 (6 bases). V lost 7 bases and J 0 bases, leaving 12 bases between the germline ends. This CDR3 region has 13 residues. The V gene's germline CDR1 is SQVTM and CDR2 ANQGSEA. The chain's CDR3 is CSEAAGYQETQYF. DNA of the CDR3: TGCAGCGAGGCAGCGGGCTACCAAGAGACCCAGTACTTC.

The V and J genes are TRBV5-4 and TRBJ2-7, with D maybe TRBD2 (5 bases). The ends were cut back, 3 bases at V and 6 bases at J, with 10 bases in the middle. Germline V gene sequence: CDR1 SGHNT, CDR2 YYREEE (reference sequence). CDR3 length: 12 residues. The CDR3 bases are TGTGCCAGCAGCTACGGAGGACTCGAGCAGTACTTC. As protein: CASSYGGLEQYF.